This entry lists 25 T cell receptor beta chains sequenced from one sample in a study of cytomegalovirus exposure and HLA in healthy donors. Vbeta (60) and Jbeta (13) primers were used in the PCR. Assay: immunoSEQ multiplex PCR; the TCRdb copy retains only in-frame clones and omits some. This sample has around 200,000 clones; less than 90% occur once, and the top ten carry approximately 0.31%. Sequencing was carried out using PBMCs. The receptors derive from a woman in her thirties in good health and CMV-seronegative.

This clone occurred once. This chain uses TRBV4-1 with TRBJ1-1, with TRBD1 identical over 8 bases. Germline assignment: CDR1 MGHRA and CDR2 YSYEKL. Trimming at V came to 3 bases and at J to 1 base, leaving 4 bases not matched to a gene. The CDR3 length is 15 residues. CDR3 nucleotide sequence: TGCGCCAGCAGCCATCCAGGGACAGGGAACACTGAAGCTTTCTTT. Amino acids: CASSHPGTGNTEAFF.

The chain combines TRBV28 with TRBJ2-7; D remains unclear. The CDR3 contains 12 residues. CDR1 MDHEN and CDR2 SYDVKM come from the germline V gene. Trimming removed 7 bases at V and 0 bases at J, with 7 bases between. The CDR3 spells CASKSSSYEQYF. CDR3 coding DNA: TGTGCCAGCAAGTCCAGCTCCTACGAGCAGTACTTC.

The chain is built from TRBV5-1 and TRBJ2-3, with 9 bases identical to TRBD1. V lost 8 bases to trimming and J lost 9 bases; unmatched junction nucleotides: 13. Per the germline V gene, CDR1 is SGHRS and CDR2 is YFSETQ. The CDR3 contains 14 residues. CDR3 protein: CASARTGAVATQYF. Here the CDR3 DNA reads TGCGCCAGTGCCCGGACAGGGGCAGTAGCGACGCAGTATTTT.

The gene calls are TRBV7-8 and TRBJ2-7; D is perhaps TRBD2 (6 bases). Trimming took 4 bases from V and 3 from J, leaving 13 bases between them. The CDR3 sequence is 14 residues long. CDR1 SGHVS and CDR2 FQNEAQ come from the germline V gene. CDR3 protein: CASSSGGNLYEQYF. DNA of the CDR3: TGTGCCAGCAGCTCCGGAGGGAATCTCTACGAGCAGTACTTC.

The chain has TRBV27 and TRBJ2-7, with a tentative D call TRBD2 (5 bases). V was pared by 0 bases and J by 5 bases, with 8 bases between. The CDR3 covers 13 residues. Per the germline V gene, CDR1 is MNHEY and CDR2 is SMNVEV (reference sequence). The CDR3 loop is CASSLSRVHEQYF. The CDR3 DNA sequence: TGTGCCAGCAGTTTATCGAGGGTCCACGAGCAGTACTTC.

The CDR3 region is CASSIQGQYHYEQYF. The CDR3 coding sequence is TGTGCCAGTAGTATACAGGGACAGTACCACTACGAGCAGTACTTC. The rearrangement joins TRBV19 to TRBJ2-7; 7 bases line up with TRBD1. Germline V CDR1 and CDR2: LNHDA, SQIVND (reference sequence). This CDR3 has 15 residues. V was pared by 2 bases and J by 3 bases, with 7 bases of the junction left unmatched.

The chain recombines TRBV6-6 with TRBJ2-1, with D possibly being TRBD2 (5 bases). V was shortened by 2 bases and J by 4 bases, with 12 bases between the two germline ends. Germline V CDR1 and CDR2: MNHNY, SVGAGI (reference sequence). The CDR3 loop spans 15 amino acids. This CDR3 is CASSYTRTSYNEQFF. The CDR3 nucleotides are TGTGCCAGCAGTTACACTAGGACTTCTTACAATGAGCAGTTCTTC.

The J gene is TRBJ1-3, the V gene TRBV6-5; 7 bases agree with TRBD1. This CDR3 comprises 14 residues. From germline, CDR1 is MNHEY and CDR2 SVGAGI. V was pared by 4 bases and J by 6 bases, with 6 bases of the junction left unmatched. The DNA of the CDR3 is TGTGCCAGCAGTTCCCCCAGGGGGGAAAACACCATATATTTT. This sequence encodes CASSSPRGENTIYF.

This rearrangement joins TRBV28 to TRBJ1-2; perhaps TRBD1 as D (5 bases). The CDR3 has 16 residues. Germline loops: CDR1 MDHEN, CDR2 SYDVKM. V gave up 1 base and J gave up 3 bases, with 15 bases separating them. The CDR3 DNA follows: TGTGCCAGCAGTTTATCCGCCGAGGGGAGGGACTATGGCTACACCTTC. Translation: CASSLSAEGRDYGYTF.

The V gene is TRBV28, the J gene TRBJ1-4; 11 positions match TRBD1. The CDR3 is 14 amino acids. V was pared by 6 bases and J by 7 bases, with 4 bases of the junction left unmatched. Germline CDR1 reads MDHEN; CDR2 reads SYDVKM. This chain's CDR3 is CASRPGQGGEKLFF. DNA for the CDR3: TGTGCCAGCAGGCCGGGACAGGGGGGTGAAAAACTGTTTTTT.

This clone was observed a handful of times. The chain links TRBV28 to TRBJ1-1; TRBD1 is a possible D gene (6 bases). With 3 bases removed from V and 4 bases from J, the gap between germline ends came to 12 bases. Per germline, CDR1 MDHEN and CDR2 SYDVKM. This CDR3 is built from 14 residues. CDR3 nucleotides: TGTGCCAGCAGTTTTTGGGGGCGCGGCACTGAAGCTTTCTTT. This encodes CASSFWGRGTEAFF.

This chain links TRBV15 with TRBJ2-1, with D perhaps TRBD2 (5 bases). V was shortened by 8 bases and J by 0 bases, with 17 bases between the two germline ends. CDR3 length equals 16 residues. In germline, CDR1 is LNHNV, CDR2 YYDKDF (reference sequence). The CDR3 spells CATAERGGVSYNEQFF. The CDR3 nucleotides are TGTGCCACCGCCGAACGGGGTGGCGTCTCCTACAATGAGCAGTTCTTC.

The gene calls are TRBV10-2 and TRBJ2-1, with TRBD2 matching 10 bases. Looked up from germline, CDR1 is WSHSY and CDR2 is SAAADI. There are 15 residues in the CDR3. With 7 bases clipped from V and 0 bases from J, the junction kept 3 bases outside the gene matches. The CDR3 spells CASIAGGSSYNEQFF. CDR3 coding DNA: TGCGCCAGCATAGCGGGGGGCAGCTCCTACAATGAGCAGTTCTTC.

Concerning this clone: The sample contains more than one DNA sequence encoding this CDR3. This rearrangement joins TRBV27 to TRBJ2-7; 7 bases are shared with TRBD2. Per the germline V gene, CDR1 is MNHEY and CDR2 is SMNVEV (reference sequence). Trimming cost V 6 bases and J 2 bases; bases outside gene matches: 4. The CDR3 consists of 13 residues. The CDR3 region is CASSLGRAYEQYF. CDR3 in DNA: TGTGCCAGCAGCCTAGGGAGGGCCTACGAGCAGTACTTC.

CDR3 sequence reads: CASSESGNTIYF. DNA for the CDR3: TGTGCCAGCAGTGAGTCAGGTAACACCATATATTTT. The chain couples TRBV2 to TRBJ1-3; no firm D call. Deletions cut 3 bases from V and 7 bases from J, with 7 bases between. This CDR3 comprises 12 residues. Germline V gene lookup returns CDR1 SNHLY and CDR2 FYNNEI.

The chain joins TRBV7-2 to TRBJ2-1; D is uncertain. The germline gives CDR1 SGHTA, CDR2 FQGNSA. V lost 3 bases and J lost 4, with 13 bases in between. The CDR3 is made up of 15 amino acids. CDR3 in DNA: TGTGCCAGCAGCTTTTCCATGGGCAGATACAATGAGCAGTTCTTC. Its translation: CASSFSMGRYNEQFF.

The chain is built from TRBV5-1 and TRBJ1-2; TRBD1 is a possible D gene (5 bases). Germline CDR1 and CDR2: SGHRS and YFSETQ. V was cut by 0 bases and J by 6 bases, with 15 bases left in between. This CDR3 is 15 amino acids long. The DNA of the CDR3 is TGCGCCAGCAGCTTGGTTCGGGGGTCCGCGAATGGCTACACCTTC. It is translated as CASSLVRGSANGYTF.

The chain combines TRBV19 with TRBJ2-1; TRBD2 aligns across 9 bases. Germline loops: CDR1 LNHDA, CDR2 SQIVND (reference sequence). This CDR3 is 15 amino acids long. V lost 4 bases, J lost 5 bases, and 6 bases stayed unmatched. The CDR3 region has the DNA TGTGCCAGTAGTAATCTAGCGGGGAACAACAATGAGCAGTTCTTC. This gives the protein CASSNLAGNNNEQFF.

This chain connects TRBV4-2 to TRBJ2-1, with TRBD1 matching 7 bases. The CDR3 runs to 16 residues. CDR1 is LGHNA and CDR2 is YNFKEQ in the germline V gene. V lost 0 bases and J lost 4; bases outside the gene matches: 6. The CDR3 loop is CASSQETGQEYNEQFF. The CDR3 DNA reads TGTGCCAGCAGCCAAGAGACAGGACAGGAGTACAATGAGCAGTTCTTC.

The CDR3 spells CASSLSSGRVSEQYF. The CDR3 DNA sequence: TGTGCCAGCAGCTTATCTAGCGGGAGGGTGAGTGAGCAGTACTTC. V gene TRBV7-9 combines with J gene TRBJ2-7; 12 positions agree with TRBD2. V lost 2 bases and J lost 7; bases outside the gene matches: 6. The CDR3 has 15 residues. The germline V gene has CDR1 SEHNR and CDR2 FQNEAQ (reference sequence).

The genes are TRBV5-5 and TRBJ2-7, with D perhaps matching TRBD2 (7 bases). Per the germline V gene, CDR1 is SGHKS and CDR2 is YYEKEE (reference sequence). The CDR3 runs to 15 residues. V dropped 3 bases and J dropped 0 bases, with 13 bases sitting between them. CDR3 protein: CASSSGGLSSYEQYF. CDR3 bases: TGTGCCAGCAGCTCGGGGGGCCTGAGCTCCTACGAGCAGTACTTC.

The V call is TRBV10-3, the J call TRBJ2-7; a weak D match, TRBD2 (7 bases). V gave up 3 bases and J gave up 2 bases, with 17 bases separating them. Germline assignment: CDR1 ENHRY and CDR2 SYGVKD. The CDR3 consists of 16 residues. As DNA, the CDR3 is TGTGCCATCAGTGAAGGGGGGGGCGGATCCCCCTACGAGCAGTACTTC. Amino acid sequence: CAISEGGGGSPYEQYF.

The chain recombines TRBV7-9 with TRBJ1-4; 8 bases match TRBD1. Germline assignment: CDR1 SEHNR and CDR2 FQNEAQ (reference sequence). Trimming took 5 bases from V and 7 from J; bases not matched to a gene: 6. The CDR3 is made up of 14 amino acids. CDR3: CASSPGGFGEKLFF. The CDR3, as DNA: TGTGCCAGCAGCCCAGGGGGCTTTGGTGAAAAACTGTTTTTT.

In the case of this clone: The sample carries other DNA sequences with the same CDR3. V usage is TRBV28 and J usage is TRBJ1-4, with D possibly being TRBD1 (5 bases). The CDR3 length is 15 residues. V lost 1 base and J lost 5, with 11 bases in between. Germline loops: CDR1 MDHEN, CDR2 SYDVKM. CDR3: CASSLSARGNEKLFF. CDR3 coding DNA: TGTGCCAGCAGTTTATCCGCCCGGGGGAATGAAAAACTGTTTTTT.

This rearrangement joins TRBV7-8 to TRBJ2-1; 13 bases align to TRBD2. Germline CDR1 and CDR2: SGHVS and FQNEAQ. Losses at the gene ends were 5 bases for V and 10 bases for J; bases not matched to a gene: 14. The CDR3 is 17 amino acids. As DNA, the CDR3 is TGTGCCAGCAGCCCAGGACTAGCGGGGGTCGTGTTCGGCGAGCAGTTCTTC. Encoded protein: CASSPGLAGVVFGEQFF.